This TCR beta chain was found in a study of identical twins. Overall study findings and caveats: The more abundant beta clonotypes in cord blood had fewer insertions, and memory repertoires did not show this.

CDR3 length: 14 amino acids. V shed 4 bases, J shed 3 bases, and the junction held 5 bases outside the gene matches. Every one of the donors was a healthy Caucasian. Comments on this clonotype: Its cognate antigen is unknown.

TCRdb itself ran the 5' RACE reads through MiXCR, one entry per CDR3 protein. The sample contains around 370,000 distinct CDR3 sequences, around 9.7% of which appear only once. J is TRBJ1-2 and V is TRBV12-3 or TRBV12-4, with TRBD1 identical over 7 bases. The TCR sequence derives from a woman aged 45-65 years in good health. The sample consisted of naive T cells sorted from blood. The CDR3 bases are TGTGCCAGCAGTTATACAGGGGCCTACTATGGCTACACCTTC. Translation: CASSYTGAYYGYTF.